The text below deals with one TCR beta chain. Its specificity is not known. Primers included in the PCR were 60 Vbeta and 13 Jbeta primers. Some clones are missing from TCRdb's copy, which holds only in-frame ones; the method was immunoSEQ multiplex PCR. Of about 98,000 clones listed, roughly 70% are singletons. This specimen comes from a study of cytomegalovirus exposure and HLA in healthy donors. Study-wide results and limits: DRB1 showed the most TCR associations and HLA-C the fewest in a later analysis, as rates varied by HLA locus. Later work showed greater clonal expansion in HLA-associated TCR beta chains than in equally common others. An analysis was carried out later, and it reportedly showed fewer N-insertions in an Asian-associated ancestry cluster than the approximately 700-donor mean.

The V end was cut by 4 bases, the J end by 7 bases, with 23 bases between. Germline CDR1 MNHNS, CDR2 SASEGT. The CDR3 length is 18 residues. The clonotype originates from a man aged 50-60 years in good health and CMV-seronegative. The material sequenced was PBMCs. The chain joins TRBV6-1 to TRBJ1-6; weak D call: TRBD1 (5 bases). For the CDR3, the DNA is TGTGCCAGCAGTGCCAGTCTAAGGGTGGGGGGTACAAATTCACCCCTCCACTTT. As protein: CASSASLRVGGTNSPLHF.